This T cell receptor beta chain appears in the sequencing data of a study of CD8 T cells in ankylosing spondylitis. V lost 2 bases to trimming and J lost 2 bases, with 10 bases between them. The CDR3 sequence is 14 residues long. Germline CDR1 reads SGHRS; CDR2 reads YFSETQ. Overall study results and limits: Earlier literature documents some of the motif variants in reactive arthritis synovial fluid and blood. Disease-linked clones reportedly concentrated significantly in matched ankylosing spondylitis synovial fluid. Relatively rare in peripheral blood, disease-linked clones were also CD8+. It appeared that ankylosing spondylitis blood was characterized by a TCR beta motif of roughly 8 highly homologous variants.

Remarks on this clonotype: Its antigen remains unknown.

Quantitative 5'-RACE was performed with molecular barcodes, and it yielded the TCR beta libraries. TCRdb used MiXCR to reprocess the 5' RACE reads, holding one entry per CDR3 protein. In the table there are around 450,000 distinct CDR3 sequences, roughly 26% of which are singletons. Sequencing was done on a sample of blood, either unsorted or a sorted T cell fraction (not recorded which). The chain couples TRBV5-1 to TRBJ1-1; perhaps TRBD1 as D (5 bases). The sequence was obtained from a male donor with ankylosing spondylitis. The CDR3 here is CASSFLGGNTEAFF. The CDR3 DNA is TGCGCCAGCAGCTTCCTCGGGGGAAACACTGAAGCTTTCTTT.